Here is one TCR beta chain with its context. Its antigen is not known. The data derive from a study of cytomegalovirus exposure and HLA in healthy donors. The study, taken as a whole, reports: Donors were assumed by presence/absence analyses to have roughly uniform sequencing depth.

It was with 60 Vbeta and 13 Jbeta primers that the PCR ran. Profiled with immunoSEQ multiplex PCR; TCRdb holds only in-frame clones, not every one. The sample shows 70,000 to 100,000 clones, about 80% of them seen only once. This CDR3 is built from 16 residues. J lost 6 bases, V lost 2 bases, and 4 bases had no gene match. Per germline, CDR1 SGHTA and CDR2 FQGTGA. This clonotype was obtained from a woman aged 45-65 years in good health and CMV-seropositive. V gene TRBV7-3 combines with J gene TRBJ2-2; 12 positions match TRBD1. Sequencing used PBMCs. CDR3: CASSLSRDRGPGELFF. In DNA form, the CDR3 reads TGTGCCAGCAGCTTATCTCGGGACAGGGGGCCCGGGGAGCTGTTTTTT.